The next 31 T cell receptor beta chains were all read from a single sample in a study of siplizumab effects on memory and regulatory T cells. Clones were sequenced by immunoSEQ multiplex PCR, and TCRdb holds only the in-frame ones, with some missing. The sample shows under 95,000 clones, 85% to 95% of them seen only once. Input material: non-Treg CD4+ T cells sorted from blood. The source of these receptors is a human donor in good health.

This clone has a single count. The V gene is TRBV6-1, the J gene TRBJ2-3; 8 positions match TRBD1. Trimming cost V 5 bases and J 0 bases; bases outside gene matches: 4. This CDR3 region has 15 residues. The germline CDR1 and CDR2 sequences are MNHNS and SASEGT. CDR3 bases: TGTGCCAGCAGTCCGGACAGGGTGAGCACAGATACGCAGTATTTT. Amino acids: CASSPDRVSTDTQYF.

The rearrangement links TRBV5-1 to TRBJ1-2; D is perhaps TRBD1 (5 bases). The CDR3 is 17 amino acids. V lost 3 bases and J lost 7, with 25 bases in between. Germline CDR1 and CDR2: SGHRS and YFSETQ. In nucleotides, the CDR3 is TGCGCCAGCAGCTCCTTGGTTTCGGGACCGAAGGGAACTGGCTACACCTTC. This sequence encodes CASSSLVSGPKGTGYTF.

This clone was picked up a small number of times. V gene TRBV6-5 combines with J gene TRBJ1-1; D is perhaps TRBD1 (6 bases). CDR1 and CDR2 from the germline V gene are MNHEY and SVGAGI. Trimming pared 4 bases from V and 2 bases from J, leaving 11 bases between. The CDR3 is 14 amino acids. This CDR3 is CASSFDRFNTEAFF. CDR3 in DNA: TGTGCCAGCAGTTTCGACAGGTTCAACACTGAAGCTTTCTTT.

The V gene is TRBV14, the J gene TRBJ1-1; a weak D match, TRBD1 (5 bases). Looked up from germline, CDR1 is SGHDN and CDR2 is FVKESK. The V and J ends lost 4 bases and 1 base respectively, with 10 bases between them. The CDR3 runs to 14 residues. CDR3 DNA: TGTGCCAGCAGCCCGTATGACAGGAACACTGAAGCTTTCTTT. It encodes CASSPYDRNTEAFF.

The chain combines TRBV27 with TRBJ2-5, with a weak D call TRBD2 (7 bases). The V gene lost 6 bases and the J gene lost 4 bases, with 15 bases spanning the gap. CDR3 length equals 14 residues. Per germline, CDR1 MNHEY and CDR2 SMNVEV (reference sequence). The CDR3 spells CASSRGARRETQYF. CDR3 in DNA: TGTGCCAGCAGCCGGGGGGCCCGTCGAGAGACCCAGTACTTC.

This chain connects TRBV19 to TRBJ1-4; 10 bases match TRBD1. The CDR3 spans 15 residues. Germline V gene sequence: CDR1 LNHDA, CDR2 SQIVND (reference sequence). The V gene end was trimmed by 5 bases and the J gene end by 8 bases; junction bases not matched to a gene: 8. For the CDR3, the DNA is TGTGCCAGTAGTGCCCGACAGGGGGCGAGGGAAAAACTGTTTTTT. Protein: CASSARQGAREKLFF.

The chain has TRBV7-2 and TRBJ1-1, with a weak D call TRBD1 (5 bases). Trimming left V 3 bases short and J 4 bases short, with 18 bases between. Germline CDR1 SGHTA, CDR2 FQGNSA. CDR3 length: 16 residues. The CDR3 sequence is CASSFFGTQSGTEAFF. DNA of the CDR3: TGTGCCAGCAGCTTTTTCGGGACGCAGTCGGGCACTGAAGCTTTCTTT.

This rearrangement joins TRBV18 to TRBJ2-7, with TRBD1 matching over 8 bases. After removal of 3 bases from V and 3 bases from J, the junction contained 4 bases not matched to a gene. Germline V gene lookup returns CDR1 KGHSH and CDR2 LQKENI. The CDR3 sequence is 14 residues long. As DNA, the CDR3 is TGTGCCAGCTCACCCCCGGGACAGGTCTACGAGCAGTACTTC. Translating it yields CASSPPGQVYEQYF.

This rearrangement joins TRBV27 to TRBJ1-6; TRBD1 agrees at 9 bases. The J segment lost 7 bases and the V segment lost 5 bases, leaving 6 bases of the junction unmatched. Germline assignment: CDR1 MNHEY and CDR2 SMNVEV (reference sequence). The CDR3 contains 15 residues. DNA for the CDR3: TGTGCCAGCAGTCCCGGGACAGGGTACAATTCACCCCTCCACTTT. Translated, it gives CASSPGTGYNSPLHF.

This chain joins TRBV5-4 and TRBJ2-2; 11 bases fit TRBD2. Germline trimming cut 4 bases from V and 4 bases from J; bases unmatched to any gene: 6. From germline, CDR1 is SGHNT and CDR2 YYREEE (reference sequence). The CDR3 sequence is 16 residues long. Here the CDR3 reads CASSAASGGTTGELFF. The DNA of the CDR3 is TGTGCCAGCAGCGCGGCTAGCGGGGGGACCACCGGGGAGCTGTTTTTT.

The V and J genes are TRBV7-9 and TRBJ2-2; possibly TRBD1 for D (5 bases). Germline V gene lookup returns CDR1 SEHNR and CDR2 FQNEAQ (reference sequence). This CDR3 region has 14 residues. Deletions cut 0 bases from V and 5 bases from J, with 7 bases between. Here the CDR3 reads CASSLAAGTGELFF. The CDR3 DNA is TGTGCCAGCAGCTTAGCGGCAGGGACCGGGGAGCTGTTTTTT.

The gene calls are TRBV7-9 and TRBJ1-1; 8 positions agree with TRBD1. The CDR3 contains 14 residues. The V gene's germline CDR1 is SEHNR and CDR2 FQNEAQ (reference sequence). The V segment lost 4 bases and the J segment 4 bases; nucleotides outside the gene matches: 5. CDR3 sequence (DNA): TGTGCCAGCAGCTGGGACAGGCGGGGCACTGAAGCTTTCTTT. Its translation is CASSWDRRGTEAFF. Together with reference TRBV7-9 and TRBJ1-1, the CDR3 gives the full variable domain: DTGVSQNPRHKITKRGQNVTFRCDPISEHNRLYWYRQTLGQGPEFLTYFQNEAQLEKSRLLSDRFSAERPKGSFSTLEIQRTEQGDSAMYLCASSWDRRGTEAFFGQGTRLTVV.

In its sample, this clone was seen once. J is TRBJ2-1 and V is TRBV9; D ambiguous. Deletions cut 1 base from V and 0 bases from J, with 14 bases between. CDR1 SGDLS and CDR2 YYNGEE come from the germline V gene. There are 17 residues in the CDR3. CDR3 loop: CASSVNPGPRSYNEQFF. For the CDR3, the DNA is TGTGCCAGCAGCGTAAACCCTGGCCCACGCTCCTACAATGAGCAGTTCTTC.

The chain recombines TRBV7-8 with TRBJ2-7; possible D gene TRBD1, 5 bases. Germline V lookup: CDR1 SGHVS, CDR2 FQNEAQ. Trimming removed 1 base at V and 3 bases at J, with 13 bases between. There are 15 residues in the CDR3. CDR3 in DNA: TGTGCCAGCAGCTTAGTGACAGCCGGAAGCTACGAGCAGTACTTC. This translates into CASSLVTAGSYEQYF.

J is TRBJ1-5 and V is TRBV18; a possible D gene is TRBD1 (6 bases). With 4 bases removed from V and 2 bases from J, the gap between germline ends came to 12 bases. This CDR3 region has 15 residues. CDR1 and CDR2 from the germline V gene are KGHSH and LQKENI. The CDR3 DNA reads TGTGCCAGCTCACTAGGGGGGGCGGGCAATCAGCCCCAGCATTTT. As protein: CASSLGGAGNQPQHF.

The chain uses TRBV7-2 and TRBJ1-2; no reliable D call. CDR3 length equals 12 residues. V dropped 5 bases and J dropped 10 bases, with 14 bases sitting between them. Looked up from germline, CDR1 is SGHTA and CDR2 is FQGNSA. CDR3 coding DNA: TGTGCCAGCAGCCCGGAGGTAGGGTTCTACACCTTC. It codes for CASSPEVGFYTF. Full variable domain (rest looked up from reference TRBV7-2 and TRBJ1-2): GAGVSQSPSNKVTEKGKDVELRCDPISGHTALYWYRQSLGQGLEFLIYFQGNSAPDKSGLPSDRFSAERTGGSVSTLTIQRTQQEDSAVYLCASSPEVGFYTFGSGTRLTVV.

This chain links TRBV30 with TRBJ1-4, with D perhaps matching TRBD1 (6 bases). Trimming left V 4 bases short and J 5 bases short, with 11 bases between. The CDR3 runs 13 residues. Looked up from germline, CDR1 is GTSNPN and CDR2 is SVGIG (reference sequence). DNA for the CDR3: TGTGCCTGGAATTACCAGGGGAATGAAAAACTGTTTTTT. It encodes CAWNYQGNEKLFF.

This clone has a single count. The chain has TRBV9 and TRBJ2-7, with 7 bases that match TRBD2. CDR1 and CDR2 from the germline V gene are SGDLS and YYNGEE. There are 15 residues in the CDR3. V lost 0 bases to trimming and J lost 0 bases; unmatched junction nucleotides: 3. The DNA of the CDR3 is TGTGCCAGCAGCGTAGGTCGGACTAGCTCCTACGAGCAGTACTTC. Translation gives CASSVGRTSSYEQYF.

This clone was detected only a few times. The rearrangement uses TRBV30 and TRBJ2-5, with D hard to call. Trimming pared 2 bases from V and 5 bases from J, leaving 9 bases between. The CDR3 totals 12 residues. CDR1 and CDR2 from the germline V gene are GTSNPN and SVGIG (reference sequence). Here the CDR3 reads CAWSLLGETQYF. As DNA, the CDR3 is TGTGCCTGGAGTTTGCTGGGGGAGACCCAGTACTTC.

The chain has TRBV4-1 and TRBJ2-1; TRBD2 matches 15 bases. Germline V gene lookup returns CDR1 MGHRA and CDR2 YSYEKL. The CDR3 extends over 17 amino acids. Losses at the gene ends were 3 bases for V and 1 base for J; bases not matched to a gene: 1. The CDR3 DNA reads TGCGCCAGCAGCCAGGGACTAGCGGGGGGATCCTACAATGAGCAGTTCTTC. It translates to CASSQGLAGGSYNEQFF.

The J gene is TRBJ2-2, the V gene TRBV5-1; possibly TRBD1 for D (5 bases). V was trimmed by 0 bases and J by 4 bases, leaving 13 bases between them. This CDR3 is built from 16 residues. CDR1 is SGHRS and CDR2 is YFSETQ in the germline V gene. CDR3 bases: TGCGCCAGCAGCTTGGATCTCTGGGGCGGCACCGGGGAGCTGTTTTTT. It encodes CASSLDLWGGTGELFF.

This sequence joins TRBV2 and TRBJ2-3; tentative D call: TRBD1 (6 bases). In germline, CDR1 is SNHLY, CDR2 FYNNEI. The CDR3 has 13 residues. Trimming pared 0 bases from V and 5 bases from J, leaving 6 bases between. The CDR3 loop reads CASSEATGDTQYF. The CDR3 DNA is TGTGCCAGCAGTGAAGCGACAGGAGATACGCAGTATTTT. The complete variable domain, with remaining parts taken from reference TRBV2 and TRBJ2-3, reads EPEVTQTPSHQVTQMGQEVILRCVPISNHLYFYWYRQILGQKVEFLVSFYNNEISEKSEIFDDQFSVERPDGSNFTLKIRSTKLEDSAMYFCASSEATGDTQYFGPGTRLTVL.

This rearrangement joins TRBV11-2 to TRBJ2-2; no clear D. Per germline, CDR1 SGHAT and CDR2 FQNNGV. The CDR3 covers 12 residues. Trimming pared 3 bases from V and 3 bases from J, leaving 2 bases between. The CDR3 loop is CASSFHTGELFF. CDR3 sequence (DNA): TGTGCCAGCAGCTTCCACACCGGGGAGCTGTTTTTT.

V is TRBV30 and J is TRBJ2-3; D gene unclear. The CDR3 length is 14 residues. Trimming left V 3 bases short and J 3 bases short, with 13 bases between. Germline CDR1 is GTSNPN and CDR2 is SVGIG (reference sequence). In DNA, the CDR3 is TGTGCCTGGAGCCCCGCCCCCTCTACAGATACGCAGTATTTT. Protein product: CAWSPAPSTDTQYF.

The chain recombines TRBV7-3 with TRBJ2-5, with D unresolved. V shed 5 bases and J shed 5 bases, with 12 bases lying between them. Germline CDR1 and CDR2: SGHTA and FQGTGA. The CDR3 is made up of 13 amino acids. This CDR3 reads CASSRSLSETQYF. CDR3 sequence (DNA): TGTGCCAGCAGCCGGAGTTTAAGCGAGACCCAGTACTTC.

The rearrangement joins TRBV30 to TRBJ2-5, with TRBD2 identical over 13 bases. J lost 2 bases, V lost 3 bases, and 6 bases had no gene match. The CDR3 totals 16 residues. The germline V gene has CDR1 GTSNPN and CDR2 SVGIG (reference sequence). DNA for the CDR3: TGTGCCTGGAGAAGGGGACTAGCGGGGAGACAAGAGACCCAGTACTTC. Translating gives CAWRRGLAGRQETQYF.

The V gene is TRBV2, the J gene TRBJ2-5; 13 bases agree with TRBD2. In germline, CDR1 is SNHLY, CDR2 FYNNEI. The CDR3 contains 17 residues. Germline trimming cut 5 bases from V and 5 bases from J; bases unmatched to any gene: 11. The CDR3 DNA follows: TGTGCCAGCAGTTATGGCCCACTGGGACTAGCGGGGGAGACCCAGTACTTC. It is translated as CASSYGPLGLAGETQYF.

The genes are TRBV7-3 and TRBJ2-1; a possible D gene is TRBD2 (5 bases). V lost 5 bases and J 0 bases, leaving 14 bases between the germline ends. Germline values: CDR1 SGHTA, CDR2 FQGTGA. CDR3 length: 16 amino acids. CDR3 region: CASSLDVGSSYNEQFF. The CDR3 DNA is TGTGCCAGCAGCCTGGATGTGGGGAGCTCCTACAATGAGCAGTTCTTC.

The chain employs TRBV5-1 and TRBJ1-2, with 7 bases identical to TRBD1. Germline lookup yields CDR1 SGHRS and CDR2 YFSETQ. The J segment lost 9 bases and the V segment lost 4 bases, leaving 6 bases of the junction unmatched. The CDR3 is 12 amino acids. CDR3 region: CASSRDRARYTF. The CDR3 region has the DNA TGCGCCAGCAGCCGAGACAGGGCACGCTACACCTTC.

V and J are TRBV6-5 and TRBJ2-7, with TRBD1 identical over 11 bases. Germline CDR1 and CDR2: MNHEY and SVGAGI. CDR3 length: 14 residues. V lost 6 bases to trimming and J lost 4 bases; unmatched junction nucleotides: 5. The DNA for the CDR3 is TGTGCCAGCAGCGGACAGGGGGCTGGGTACGAGCAGTACTTC. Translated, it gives CASSGQGAGYEQYF.

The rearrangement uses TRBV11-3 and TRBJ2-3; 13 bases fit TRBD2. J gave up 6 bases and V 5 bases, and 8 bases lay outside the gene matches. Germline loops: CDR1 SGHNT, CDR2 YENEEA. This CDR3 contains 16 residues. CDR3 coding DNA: TGTGCCAGCAGCCTGCCGTGGGGACTAGCGGGGGATACGCAGTATTTT. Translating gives CASSLPWGLAGDTQYF. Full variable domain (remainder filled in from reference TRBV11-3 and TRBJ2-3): EAGVVQSPRYKIIEKKQPVAFWCNPISGHNTLYWYLQNLGQGPELLIRYENEEAVDDSQLPKDRFSAERLKGVDSTLKIQPAELGDSAVYLCASSLPWGLAGDTQYFGPGTRLTVL.